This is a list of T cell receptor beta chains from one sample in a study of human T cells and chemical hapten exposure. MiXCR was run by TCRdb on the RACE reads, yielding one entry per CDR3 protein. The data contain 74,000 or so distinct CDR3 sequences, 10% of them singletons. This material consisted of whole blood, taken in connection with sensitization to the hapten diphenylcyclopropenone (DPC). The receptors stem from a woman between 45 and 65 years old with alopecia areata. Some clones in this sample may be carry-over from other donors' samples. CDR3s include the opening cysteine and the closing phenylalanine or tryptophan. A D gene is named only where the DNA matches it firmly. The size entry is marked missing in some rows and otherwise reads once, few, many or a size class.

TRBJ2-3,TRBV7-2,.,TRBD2,CASSLKSGLAGGADTQYF,TGTGCCAGCAGCTTAAAATCAGGGCTAGCGGGAGGGGCAGATACGCAGTATTTT
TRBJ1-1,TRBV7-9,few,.,CASSYRNTEAFF,TGTGCCAGCAGCTATCGGAACACTGAAGCTTTCTTT
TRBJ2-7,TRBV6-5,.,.,CASSYGTAGSYEQYF,TGTGCCAGCAGTTACGGGACCGCGGGCTCCTACGAGCAGTACTTC
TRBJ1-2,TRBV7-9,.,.,CASSLVGGYGYTF,TGTGCCAGCAGCTTAGTCGGCGGCTATGGCTACACCTTC
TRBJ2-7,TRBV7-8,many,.,CASSRQVGSYEQYF,TGTGCCAGCAGCCGTCAGGTGGGCTCCTACGAGCAGTACTTC
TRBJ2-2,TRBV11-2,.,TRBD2,CASSLIAGGTGELFF,TGTGCCAGCAGCTTGATAGCGGGAGGCACCGGGGAGCTGTTTTTT
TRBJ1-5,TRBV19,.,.,CASSTITRTNRNQPQHF,TGTGCCAGTAGTACCATAACCCGGACAAATCGCAATCAGCCCCAGCATTTT
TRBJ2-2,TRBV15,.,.,CATSRVGGFGELFF,TGTGCCACCAGCAGAGTAGGCGGTTTCGGGGAGCTGTTTTTT
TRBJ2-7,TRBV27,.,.,CASSLVGKYEQYF,TGTGCCAGCAGTTTAGTCGGGAAGTACGAGCAGTACTTC
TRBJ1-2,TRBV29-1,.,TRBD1,CSVEDPGTGAVNYGYTF,TGCAGCGTTGAAGATCCGGGGACAGGGGCCGTGAACTATGGCTACACCTTC
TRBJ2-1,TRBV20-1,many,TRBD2,CSASGRATTYNEQFF,TGCAGTGCTAGCGGGAGGGCAACGACCTACAATGAGCAGTTCTTC
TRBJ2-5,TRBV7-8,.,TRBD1,CASTTGGKTQYF,TGTGCCAGCACTACAGGGGGGAAGACCCAGTACTTC
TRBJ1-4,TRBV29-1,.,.,CSVAPDRTNEKLFF,TGCAGCGTCGCTCCGGACAGAACTAATGAAAAACTGTTTTTT
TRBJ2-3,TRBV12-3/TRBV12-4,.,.,CASSLEFTQYF,TGTGCCAGCAGTTTAGAGTTTACGCAGTATTTT
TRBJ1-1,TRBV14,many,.,CASSPRQGRNTEAFF,TGTGCCAGCAGCCCCCGGCAGGGCCGTAACACTGAAGCTTTCTTT
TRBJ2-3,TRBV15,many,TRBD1,CATSTQRGQATDTQYF,TGTGCCACCAGCACCCAAAGGGGACAGGCCACAGATACGCAGTATTTT
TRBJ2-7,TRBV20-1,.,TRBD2,CSVDGRALYELYF,TGCAGTGTCGACGGGAGGGCCCTCTACGAGCTGTACTTC
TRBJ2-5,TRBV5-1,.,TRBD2,CASSFSAGGPIETQYF,TGCGCCAGCAGCTTCTCAGCGGGAGGGCCGATCGAGACCCAGTACTTC
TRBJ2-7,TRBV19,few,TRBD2,CASSTLAASSYEQYF,TGTGCCAGTAGTACACTAGCGGCCAGCTCCTACGAGCAGTACTTC
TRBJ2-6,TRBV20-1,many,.,CSARPSGANVLTF,TGCAGTGCTAGGCCCTCTGGGGCCAACGTCCTGACTTTC
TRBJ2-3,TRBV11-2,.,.,CASSNRIGGSTDTQYF,TGTGCCAGCAGTAATCGCATTGGGGGAAGCACAGATACGCAGTATTTT
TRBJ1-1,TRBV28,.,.,CASSPPGRSANTEAFF,TGTGCCAGCAGTCCCCCCGGACGTTCGGCGAACACTGAAGCTTTCTTT
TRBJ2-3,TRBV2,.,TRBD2,CASSGAGVVTDTQYF,TGTGCCAGCAGTGGAGCGGGAGTGGTCACAGATACGCAGTATTTT
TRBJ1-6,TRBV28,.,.,CATSTGQRLLHF,TGTGCCACCTCGACGGGACAAAGGCTCCTCCACTTT
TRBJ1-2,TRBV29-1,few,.,CSVEEGQGPRYGYTF,TGCAGCGTTGAAGAAGGCCAGGGGCCTAGATATGGCTACACCTTC
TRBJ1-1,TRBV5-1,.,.,CASSDPANTEAFF,TGCGCCAGCAGCGACCCAGCGAACACTGAAGCTTTCTTT
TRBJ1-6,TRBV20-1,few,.,CSARAQGWNSPLHF,TGCAGTGCTAGAGCCCAGGGGTGGAATTCACCCCTCCACTTT